A single sample gave rise to the 10 T cell receptor beta chains below, sequenced in a study of T cell clusters in autoimmune cytopenias. TRB rearrangements were amplified by touch-down multiplex PCR with mixed TRB-A/B primers. No DNA is given; TCRdb re-called the multiplex PCR reads and lists each CDR3 protein once. The sample holds approximately 7,800 distinct CDR3 sequences. TRB amplification used 250 ng of peripheral blood genomic DNA. Sequencing was carried out using peripheral blood. These TCRs come from a human donor with an autoimmune cytopenia or autoimmune hepatitis (not recorded which).

The chain recombines TRBV4-3 with TRBJ2-1; no DNA is available, so the TRBD1 call from TCRdb remains unchecked. This CDR3 has 16 amino acids. Germline lookup yields CDR1 LGHNA and CDR2 YSLEER. The CDR3 sequence: CASSIRDMVGYNEQFF.

The CDR3 spells CSARGEPWKGYEQYF. V is TRBV20-1 and J is TRBJ2-7; the D call from TCRdb, TRBD1, cannot be confirmed without DNA. CDR3 length equals 15 residues. Per the germline V gene, CDR1 is DFQATT and CDR2 is SNEGSKA (reference sequence).

In terms of frequency, this clonotype is medium-sized. The chain recombines TRBV28 with TRBJ2-6; the D gene TCRdb calls, TRBD1, cannot be checked with no DNA. The CDR3 totals 18 residues. Germline V gives CDR1 MDHEN, CDR2 SYDVKM. The CDR3 reads CASRRGQGGASGANVLTF.

The V call is TRBV20-1, the J call TRBJ2-1; TCRdb's assignment of TRBD1 cannot be checked, as there is no DNA. This CDR3 spans 11 amino acids. Per the germline V gene, CDR1 is DFQATT and CDR2 is SNEGSKA (reference sequence). The chain's CDR3 is CSARYDPREFF.

This chain connects TRBV6-1 to TRBJ1-1. The CDR3 sequence is 13 residues long. CDR1 is MNHNS, CDR2 SASEGT, per germline. This CDR3 is CASMRSGNTEAFF.

This chain uses TRBV2 with TRBJ1-4; TCRdb gives TRBD1 as the D gene, but with no DNA this cannot be confirmed. The germline V gene has CDR1 SNHLY and CDR2 FYNNEI. The CDR3 sequence is 13 residues long. CDR3 sequence reads: CASRGETGEKLFF.

J is TRBJ2-7 and V is TRBV13; the TCRdb call, TRBD2, lacks DNA for checking. CDR3 size: 19 residues. Germline V gene data show CDR1 as PRHDT and CDR2 as FYEKMQ (reference sequence). CDR3 region: CASSSTGTRTSGDTYEQYF.

Its frequency marks this clonotype as medium-sized (0.01 to 0.1%). The chain links TRBV5-5 to TRBJ2-7; the D gene TCRdb calls, TRBD2, cannot be checked with no DNA. The CDR3 is made up of 15 amino acids. CDR1 and CDR2 from the germline V gene are SGHKS and YYEKEE (reference sequence). CDR3 in amino acids: CASSKTTSGFYEQYF. Full variable domain (remainder filled in from reference TRBV5-5 and TRBJ2-7): DAGVTQSPTHLIKTRGQQVTLRCSPISGHKSVSWYQQVLGQGPQFIFQYYEKEERGRGNFPDRFSARQFPNYSSELNVNALLLGDSALYLCASSKTTSGFYEQYFGPGTRLTVT.

By frequency, this clonotype registers medium-sized. The rearrangement uses TRBV6-2 or TRBV6-3 and TRBJ2-7. The CDR3 has 15 residues. CDR1 and CDR2 from the germline V gene are MNHEY and SVGEGT. CDR3 sequence: CASSYPTGGTYEQYF.

This clonotype shows up as medium-sized by frequency. This chain uses TRBV6-6 with TRBJ2-7; as DNA is missing, the TRBD1 call by TCRdb cannot be tested. Germline V gives CDR1 MNHNY, CDR2 SVGAGI (reference sequence). The CDR3 has 15 residues. The CDR3 sequence: CASRSTGESSYEQYF.